A single sample is the source of the 11 T cell receptor beta chains below, sequenced in a study of T cell repertoires in cytomegalovirus infection. One entry per CDR3 protein results from TCRdb running MiXCR on the reads. The repertoire holds roughly 990,000 distinct CDR3 sequences, with about a third as singletons. Antigen specificity for these receptors is unknown. The sequences come from cultured CD8+ T cells from PBMCs, collected from culture after CMV antigen stimulation. The source of these receptors is a human donor in good health (CMV status not recorded). Some clones in this sample may be carry-over from other donors' samples.

This clonotype occurred a few times. The chain is built from TRBV9 and TRBJ1-1, with 8 nucleotides matching TRBD1. The V gene's germline CDR1 is SGDLS and CDR2 YYNGEE. Trimming removed 4 bases from V and 5 bases from J; junction bases left unmatched: 10. CDR3 size: 15 residues. The CDR3 loop is CASSPPDRVGTEAFF. Written as DNA, the CDR3 is TGTGCCAGCAGCCCACCGGACAGGGTGGGAACTGAAGCTTTCTTT.

The chain combines TRBV7-9 with TRBJ2-5; TRBD2 matches 8 bases. V was clipped by 6 bases and J by 2 bases; unmatched bases: 11. Germline assignment: CDR1 SEHNR and CDR2 FQNEAQ (reference sequence). The length of the CDR3 is 16 residues. In DNA, the CDR3 is TGTGCCAGCAGAACGAGCGGGGGCCTACTACAAGAGACCCAGTACTTC. This gives the protein CASRTSGGLLQETQYF.

V usage is TRBV2 and J usage is TRBJ1-4; D is perhaps TRBD1 (5 bases). The germline V gene has CDR1 SNHLY and CDR2 FYNNEI. This CDR3 contains 14 residues. Trimming left V 7 bases short and J 7 bases short, with 16 bases between. The CDR3 here is CASTGVDNGEKLFF. For the CDR3, the DNA is TGTGCCAGCACCGGAGTGGACAATGGTGAAAAACTGTTTTTT.

The chain employs TRBV27 and TRBJ2-3; D unclear. The CDR3 has 15 residues. The V end was cut by 6 bases, the J end by 0 bases, with 13 bases between. The germline V gene encodes CDR1 MNHEY and CDR2 SMNVEV (reference sequence). The CDR3 nucleotides are TGTGCCAGCAGACCGATCTTACTTAGCACAGATACGCAGTATTTT. It codes for CASRPILLSTDTQYF.

A few counts support this clonotype. V and J are TRBV18 and TRBJ2-7; D might be TRBD1 (7 bases). V lost 6 bases to trimming and J lost 7 bases, with 19 bases between them. Germline CDR1 reads KGHSH; CDR2 reads LQKENI. The CDR3 sequence is 14 residues long. CDR3 region: CASSSAEGALEQYF. In DNA, the CDR3 is TGTGCCAGCTCGTCGGCGGAGGGGGCGCTTGAGCAGTACTTC.

This clonotype was counted only a few times. The chain combines TRBV11-2 with TRBJ1-5; 10 bases line up with TRBD1. The CDR3 consists of 16 residues. Per germline, CDR1 SGHAT and CDR2 FQNNGV. The V and J ends lost 4 bases and 1 base, in that order; junction bases with no gene match: 4. The CDR3 here is CASSSGTGASNQPQHF. Here the CDR3 DNA reads TGTGCCAGCAGCTCCGGGACAGGGGCGAGCAATCAGCCCCAGCATTTT.

This clonotype has a count of ten or more. The V gene is TRBV7-9, the J gene TRBJ2-3; D possibly corresponds to TRBD2 (6 bases). The V and J ends lost 10 bases and 4 bases respectively, with 18 bases between them. The germline gives CDR1 SEHNR, CDR2 FQNEAQ (reference sequence). This CDR3 has 14 residues. CDR3 protein: CATRDGGIPDTQYF. CDR3 nucleotide sequence: TGTGCCACCAGAGATGGAGGGATCCCAGATACGCAGTATTTT. The full variable domain, rest sourced from reference TRBV7-9 and TRBJ2-3, is DTGVSQNPRHKITKRGQNVTFRCDPISEHNRLYWYRQTLGQGPEFLTYFQNEAQLEKSRLLSDRFSAERPKGSFSTLEIQRTEQGDSAMYLCATRDGGIPDTQYFGPGTRLTVL.

The V call is TRBV25-1, the J call TRBJ1-3, with D unresolved. The germline V and J ends were trimmed by 1 base and 8 bases, with 6 bases remaining between them. There are 12 residues in the CDR3. CDR1 and CDR2 (germline): MGHDK, SYGVNS. CDR3 sequence reads: CASSEFVHTIYF. The CDR3 nucleotides read TGTGCCAGCAGTGAATTCGTGCACACCATATATTTT.

This chain links TRBV11-2 with TRBJ2-1; D remains unclear. This CDR3 contains 18 residues. Germline lookup yields CDR1 SGHAT and CDR2 FQNNGV. The V end lost 5 bases, the J end lost 0 bases, and 20 bases lay between the germline ends. CDR3 sequence (DNA): TGTGCCAGCAGCCAATCCTACCACGAACTCCACTCCTACAATGAGCAGTTCTTC. Translating gives CASSQSYHELHSYNEQFF.

The rearrangement uses TRBV27 and TRBJ2-1; TRBD1 matches 8 bases. Per the germline V gene, CDR1 is MNHEY and CDR2 is SMNVEV (reference sequence). With 3 bases clipped from V and 6 bases from J, the junction kept 4 bases outside the gene matches. The CDR3 covers 14 residues. The CDR3 DNA reads TGTGCCAGCAGTTTCCCCGGGACAGGCAATGAGCAGTTCTTC. Its translation is CASSFPGTGNEQFF.

This clonotype was seen repeatedly, ten times or more. CDR3 protein: CASSLAFGGSNTEAFF. CDR3 sequence (DNA): TGTGCCAGCAGCTTAGCGTTTGGGGGTTCAAACACTGAAGCTTTCTTT. The V gene is TRBV7-6, the J gene TRBJ1-1; the D gene is possibly TRBD1 (5 bases). Trimming removed 0 bases from V and 2 bases from J, with 13 bases in between. The CDR3 has 16 residues. Per the germline V gene, CDR1 is SGHVS and CDR2 is FNYEAQ.